This T cell receptor beta chain was identified during a study of cytomegalovirus exposure and HLA in healthy donors. This clone was observed a handful of times. No antigen is known for it. PCR amplification relied on 60 Vbeta primers (plus 13 Jbeta primers). The protocol was immunoSEQ multiplex PCR, while the TCRdb copy is restricted to in-frame clones and leaves out a portion. The table has roughly 120,000 clones, 65% to 85% seen once; the top ten hold approximately 0.22%. V lost 5 bases, J lost 8 bases, and 7 bases stayed unmatched. Germline V gene lookup returns CDR1 WSHSY and CDR2 SAAADI. The CDR3 contains 15 residues. Study-wide results and caveats: Segments of the TCR beta V type were, in most cases, productive about 87% or about 30% of the time in an earlier analysis. It was approximately 150 TCR beta chains that were listed as cytomegalovirus-associated. CMV serostatus was the only immune exposure information that was available.

The source material was PBMCs. V and J are TRBV10-2 and TRBJ2-1; 12 bases are shared with TRBD2. The receptor comes from a man in his fifties in good health and CMV-seronegative. Here the CDR3 reads CASSLSSGRVDEQFF. CDR3 sequence (DNA): TGCGCCAGCAGTCTATCTAGCGGGAGGGTCGATGAGCAGTTCTTC.